The clone carrying this TCR beta chain was seen a handful of times. The V end lost 5 bases, the J end lost 0 bases, and 11 bases lay between the germline ends. CDR1 is LNHDA and CDR2 is SQIVND in the germline V gene (reference sequence). There are 15 residues in the CDR3. The data derive from a study of CD8+CD57+ T cells in acquired aplastic anemia. Patients who underwent sequencing had shown CD8+CD57+ cell expansion by flow cytometry. Profiling of TCR beta VDJ combinations and CDR3 sequences used genomic DNA as template. One entry per CDR3 protein, called by TCRdb with MiXCR from the reads. The sample comprises 450,000 to 600,000 distinct CDR3 sequences, more than 25% of which are singletons, and about 0.8% rests with the top ten.

The receptor's source is a human donor with aplastic anemia. Sequences were obtained from sorted CD4+, CD8+, or CD8+CD57+ T cells (not recorded which) from PBMCs. This chain connects TRBV19 to TRBJ1-3; a possible D gene is TRBD1 (6 bases). CDR3 nucleotide sequence: TGTGCCAGTAGTTGGCAGGGGATCTCTGGAAACACCATATATTTT. This sequence encodes CASSWQGISGNTIYF.